The sequence of this TCR beta chain was determined in a study of early T cells in non-severe SARS-CoV-2 infection. Study information: Sequencing targeted bulk RNA from unsorted whole blood, leaving chains unpaired. Whole-study results and caveats: VDJdb matching, biased toward anti-spike CD8 responses, missed private and CD4 specificities.

As for this clonotype: Its specificity is unknown.

The protocol attached unique molecular identifiers to individual cDNA molecules. TCRdb reanalysed the 5' RACE reads using MiXCR and keeps one entry per CDR3 protein. This sample has about 97,000 distinct CDR3 sequences, with around 13% found just once. This CDR3 is built from 14 residues. V shed 5 bases, J shed 5 bases, and the junction held 5 bases outside the gene matches. From germline, CDR1 is SGHTA and CDR2 FQGNSA. This TCR was recovered from an adult who was a healthcare worker with PCR-confirmed SARS-CoV-2 infection or an uninfected control (not recorded which). The V call is TRBV7-2, the J call TRBJ2-5; 10 bases align to TRBD2. The sequenced sample consisted of whole blood. The CDR3 here is CASSLSGRTETQYF. In nucleotides, the CDR3 is TGTGCCAGCAGCCTTAGCGGGAGGACCGAGACCCAGTACTTC.